This TCR beta chain was recovered during a study of cytomegalovirus exposure and HLA in healthy donors. Study-level background: The 100 to 150 validation repertoires and the approximately 700 first-cohort repertoires shared a platform, a later analysis reported.

The donors were part of the validation cohort, which consisted of some 120 subjects and was separate from the first cohort of several hundred subjects. The CDR3 consists of 16 residues. The V gene's germline CDR1 is SEHNR and CDR2 FQNEAQ (reference sequence). Unmatched junction bases numbered 12, after V lost 5 bases and J lost 5 bases. Study-wide results and limits: The study designated about 160 TCR beta chains cytomegalovirus-associated. The majority of TCR sequences were rare, yet some public TCRs appeared in many donors.

This clone was seen just once. Its target is not known. Method: immunoSEQ multiplex PCR; TCRdb's copy keeps in-frame clones and lacks some. The sample carries roughly 130,000 clones, around 89% recorded once. The source material was PBMCs. The TCR comes from a woman aged 30 to 39 in good health and CMV-seropositive. The rearrangement links TRBV7-9 to TRBJ2-5; 9 nucleotides line up with TRBD1. The CDR3 bases are TGTGCCAGCAGCCGTTACCTTACAGGGGGCAGGGAGACCCAGTACTTC. Its protein product is CASSRYLTGGRETQYF.